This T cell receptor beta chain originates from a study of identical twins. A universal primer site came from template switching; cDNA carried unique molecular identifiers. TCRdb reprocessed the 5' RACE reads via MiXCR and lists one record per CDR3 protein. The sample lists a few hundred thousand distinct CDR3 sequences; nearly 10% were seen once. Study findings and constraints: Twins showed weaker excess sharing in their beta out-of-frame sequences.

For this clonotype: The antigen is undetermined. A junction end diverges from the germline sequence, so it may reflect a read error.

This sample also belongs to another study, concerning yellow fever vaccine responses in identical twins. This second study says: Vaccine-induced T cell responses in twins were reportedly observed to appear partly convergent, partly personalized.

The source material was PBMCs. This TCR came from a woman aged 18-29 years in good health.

This CDR3 reads CCASNPGETSYNEQFF. DNA for the CDR3: TGCTGTGCTAGCAATCCGGGGGAAACCTCCTACAATGAGCAGTTCTTC. This chain connects TRBV20-1 to TRBJ2-1; D is perhaps TRBD2 (6 bases). The germline CDR1 and CDR2 sequences are DFQATT and SNEGSKA (reference sequence). The CDR3 has 16 amino acids.